A single sample is the source of the 2 T cell receptor beta chains below, sequenced in a study of beta chain features in type 1 diabetes. Expressed TCRB transcripts were sequenced because the isolated RNA had all been reverse transcribed beforehand. Data came from immunoSEQ multiplex PCR; TCRdb stores just in-frame clones and leaves some out. The repertoire consists of roughly 300,000 clones, with 14% occurring once and the leading ten covering over 5.5%. Sequencing input: central memory CD4+ T cells from blood. Receptors were obtained from a man aged 25-45 years in good health.

This clone came up many times. The CDR3 DNA is TGTGCCAGCAGTGTCAGTGAGACCCAGTACTTC. It is translated as CASSVSETQYF. The chain joins TRBV2 to TRBJ2-5; D unresolved. Trimming cost V 4 bases and J 5 bases, with 5 bases left between them. The CDR3 has 11 amino acids. Germline CDR1 and CDR2: SNHLY and FYNNEI.

This clone was seen a handful of times. The genes are TRBV14 and TRBJ2-1; D gene ambiguous. Germline V gene data show CDR1 as SGHDN and CDR2 as FVKESK. The CDR3 contains 14 residues. V shed 1 base and J shed 4 bases, with 8 bases lying between them. The CDR3 sequence: CASSQALGYNEQFF. The CDR3 DNA sequence: TGTGCCAGCAGCCAAGCCCTGGGATACAATGAGCAGTTCTTC.